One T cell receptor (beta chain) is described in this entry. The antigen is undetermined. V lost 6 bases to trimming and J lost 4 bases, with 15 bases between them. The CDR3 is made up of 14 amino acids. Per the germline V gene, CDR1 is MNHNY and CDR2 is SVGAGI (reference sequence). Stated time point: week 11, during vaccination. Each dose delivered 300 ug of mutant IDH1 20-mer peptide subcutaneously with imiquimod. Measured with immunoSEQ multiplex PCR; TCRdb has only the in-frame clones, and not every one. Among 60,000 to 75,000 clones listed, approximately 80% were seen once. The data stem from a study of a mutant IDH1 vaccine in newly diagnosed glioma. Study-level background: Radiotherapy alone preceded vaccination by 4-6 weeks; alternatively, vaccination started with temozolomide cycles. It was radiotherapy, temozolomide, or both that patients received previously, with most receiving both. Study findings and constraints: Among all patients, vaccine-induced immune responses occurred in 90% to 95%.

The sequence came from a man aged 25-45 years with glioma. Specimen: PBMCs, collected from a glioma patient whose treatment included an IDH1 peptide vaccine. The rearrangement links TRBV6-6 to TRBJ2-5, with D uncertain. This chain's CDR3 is CASRKELSGETQYF. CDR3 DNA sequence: TGTGCCAGCAGAAAGGAACTTTCCGGAGAGACCCAGTACTTC.